Described below is a single T cell receptor (beta chain) sequence and its context. The data derive from a study of blood T cell repertoires in COVID-19. Study as a whole: Both acute and convalescent COVID-19 samples were obtained from the United States, Italy and Spain. Sources were T cells, B-cell-depleted T cells, or PBMCs; the material itself was cDNA or gDNA.

In the source study's methods: Estimation of nucleated cell counts was performed using reference gene primer amplification. This table comes from immunoSEQ multiplex PCR, and its TCRdb copy is limited to in-frame clones, with some not included. V, J and clone size reflect that table, while D and trimming were determined from the DNA. Here the sample spans about 250,000 clones, around 86% being singletons. This TCR was recovered from a woman aged 60 to 75 who had recovered from COVID-19. The material sequenced was peripheral blood.

The DNA for the CDR3 is TGTGCCAGCAGCCAAGAGGGGGGGCGTCGCAATCAGCCCCAGCATTTT. This translates into CASSQEGGRRNQPQHF. V is TRBV4-2 and J is TRBJ1-5; maybe TRBD1 (6 bases). The CDR3 consists of 16 residues. With 0 bases removed from V and 2 bases from J, the gap between germline ends came to 11 bases. CDR1 and CDR2 from the germline V gene are LGHNA and YNFKEQ.